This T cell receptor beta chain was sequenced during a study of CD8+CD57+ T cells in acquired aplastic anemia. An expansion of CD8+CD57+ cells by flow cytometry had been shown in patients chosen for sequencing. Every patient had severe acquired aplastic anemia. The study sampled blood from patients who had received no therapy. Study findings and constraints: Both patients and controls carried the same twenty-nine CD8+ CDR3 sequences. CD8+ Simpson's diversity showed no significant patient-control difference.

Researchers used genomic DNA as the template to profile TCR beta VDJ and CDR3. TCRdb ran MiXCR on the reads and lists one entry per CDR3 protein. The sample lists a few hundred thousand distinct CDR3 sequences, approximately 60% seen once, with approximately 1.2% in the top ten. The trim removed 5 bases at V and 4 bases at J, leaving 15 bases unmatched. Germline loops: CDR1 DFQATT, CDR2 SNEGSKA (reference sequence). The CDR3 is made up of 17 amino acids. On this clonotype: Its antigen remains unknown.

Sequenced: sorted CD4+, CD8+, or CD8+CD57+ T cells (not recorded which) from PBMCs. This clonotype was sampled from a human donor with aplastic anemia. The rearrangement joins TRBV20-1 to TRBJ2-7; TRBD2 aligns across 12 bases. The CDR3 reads CSAGGQGKGTSGYEQYF. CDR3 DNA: TGCAGTGCTGGTGGACAGGGGAAGGGGACTAGCGGGTACGAGCAGTACTTC.